The rows below give T cell receptor beta chains drawn from one sample of a study of technical replicates of blood from a few donors. Generated by immunoSEQ multiplex PCR, the TCRdb table keeps only in-frame clones and is missing some. The sample has 75,000 to 90,000 clones, 90% to 95% seen once. Specimen: T cells isolated from PBMCs. These receptors came from a human donor in good health. The CDR3 runs from the conserved cysteine through the conserved F or W. A D gene is named only where the DNA matches it firmly. Part of the rows lack a size; the others show once, few, many or a class for expanded clones.

TRBD1 TRBJ1-1 16 TRBV7-7 NA CASSPRTGGRGTEAFF TGTGCTAGCAGCCCCCGGACAGGGGGCCGGGGCACTGAAGCTTTCTTT
NA TRBJ2-7 12 TRBV5-1 NA CASSSAGYEQYF TGCGCCAGCAGCTCGGCGGGCTACGAGCAGTACTTC
TRBD2 TRBJ2-7 16 TRBV27 once CASRKRSGTSGYEQYF TGTGCCAGCAGAAAAAGATCCGGGACTAGCGGCTACGAGCAGTACTTC
NA TRBJ2-3 11 TRBV4-2 NA CASSSGDTQYF TGTGCCAGCAGCTCAGGAGATACGCAGTATTTT
TRBD2 TRBJ2-1 15 TRBV6-4 once CASSQSGRALPEQFF TGTGCCAGCAGTCAGAGCGGGAGGGCCCTCCCTGAGCAGTTCTTC
TRBD2 TRBJ2-3 15 TRBV6-5 NA CASSSSRGGTDTQYF TGTGCCAGCAGCTCCTCGCGGGGGGGCACAGATACGCAGTATTTT
NA TRBJ1-3 13 TRBV29-1 NA CSVLPYSGNTIYF TGCAGCGTTCTCCCTTACTCTGGAAACACCATATATTTT
NA TRBJ1-5 13 TRBV18 NA CASSPGRDQPQHF TGTGCCAGCTCACCGGGCCGCGATCAGCCCCAGCATTTT
TRBD1 TRBJ1-5 17 TRBV10-2 once CASRGGGTVNFNQPQHF TGCGCCAGCAGGGGCGGGGGGACAGTAAATTTCAATCAGCCCCAGCATTTT
TRBD2 TRBJ2-1 13 TRBV4-2 NA CAVRTGGRDEQFF TGTGCCGTTAGGACGGGAGGGCGCGATGAGCAGTTCTTC